A single sample is the source of the 29 T cell receptor beta chains below, sequenced in a study of T cell clonotyping in hematopoietic cell transplantation. Profiled with immunoSEQ multiplex PCR; TCRdb holds only in-frame clones, not every one. The table lists roughly 14,000 clones, 85% to 90% of them singletons, with roughly 13% in the top ten. Sequencing used PBMCs, obtained 100 days after allogeneic stem cell transplant. The receptor source for this set is a male patient aged 45-60 years who had an allogeneic stem cell transplant from an unrelated donor, so T cells may come from the graft donor. Some clones in this sample may be carry-over from other donors' samples.

The chain combines TRBV6-1 with TRBJ1-5; D is uncertain. The V gene lost 6 bases and the J gene lost 4 bases, with 16 bases spanning the gap. The length of the CDR3 is 15 residues. Germline lookup yields CDR1 MNHNS and CDR2 SASEGT. The DNA for the CDR3 is TGTGCCAGCAGGAGAGGGCCGGGAGAGAATCAGCCCCAGCATTTT. It specifies CASRRGPGENQPQHF.

The gene calls are TRBV7-9 and TRBJ2-7, with TRBD2 matching 8 bases. Germline assignment: CDR1 SEHNR and CDR2 FQNEAQ (reference sequence). The CDR3 runs 15 residues. The junction had 10 bases not matched to a gene; V was cut back by 3 bases and J by 6 bases. For the CDR3, the DNA is TGTGCCAGCAGCTTCCCTCGAGCGGGAGCTGCCGAGCAGTACTTC. The encoded protein is CASSFPRAGAAEQYF.

This clone turned up a few times. The V call is TRBV5-4, the J call TRBJ2-3; 10 nucleotides line up with TRBD1. Germline-derived CDR1 and CDR2 are SGHNT and YYREEE (reference sequence). V shed 1 base, J shed 6 bases, and the junction held 5 bases outside the gene matches. The CDR3 extends over 15 amino acids. The CDR3: CASSLRGQGKDTQYF. CDR3 DNA sequence: TGTGCCAGCAGCTTGAGGGGACAGGGGAAGGATACGCAGTATTTT.

In this sample, this clone is large. The rearrangement uses TRBV9 and TRBJ2-3, with 8 bases that match TRBD2. Germline CDR1 SGDLS, CDR2 YYNGEE. J lost 2 bases, V lost 5 bases, and 4 bases had no gene match. The CDR3 contains 14 residues. DNA for the CDR3: TGTGCCAGCAGAGCGGGGGACCCCACAGATACGCAGTATTTT. Amino acids: CASRAGDPTDTQYF.

V and J are TRBV5-4 and TRBJ2-7; the match to TRBD1 covers 11 bases. Per the germline V gene, CDR1 is SGHNT and CDR2 is YYREEE (reference sequence). This CDR3 spans 15 amino acids. Trimming cost V 0 bases and J 7 bases; bases outside gene matches: 6. The CDR3 loop reads CASSLGGTGGREQYF. For the CDR3, the DNA is TGTGCCAGCAGCTTGGGGGGGACAGGGGGGCGGGAGCAGTACTTC. Together with reference TRBV5-4 and TRBJ2-7, the CDR3 gives the full variable domain: ETGVTQSPTHLIKTRGQQVTLRCSSQSGHNTVSWYQQALGQGPQFIFQYYREEENGRGNFPPRFSGLQFPNYSSELNVNALELDDSALYLCASSLGGTGGREQYFGPGTRLTVT.

This sequence joins TRBV5-8 and TRBJ1-5; D is undetermined. CDR3 length: 12 amino acids. Germline assignment: CDR1 SGHTS and CDR2 YDEGEE. Trimming took 0 bases from V and 6 from J, leaving 4 bases between them. The CDR3 reads CASSLGSQPQHF. The CDR3, as DNA: TGTGCCAGCAGCTTGGGATCTCAGCCCCAGCATTTT.

The V and J genes are TRBV9 and TRBJ2-2, with 8 bases identical to TRBD2. The CDR3 loop spans 15 amino acids. Per germline, CDR1 SGDLS and CDR2 YYNGEE. Trimming at V came to 4 bases and at J to 6 bases, leaving 8 bases not matched to a gene. This chain's CDR3 is CASSPRTSYSGELFF. CDR3 bases: TGTGCCAGCAGCCCCCGGACTAGCTATTCCGGGGAGCTGTTTTTT.

The chain couples TRBV6-5 to TRBJ2-7, with D maybe TRBD2 (5 bases). The length of the CDR3 is 11 residues. CDR1 MNHEY and CDR2 SVGAGI come from the germline V gene. V was pared by 6 bases and J by 7 bases, with 10 bases between. The CDR3 protein is CASSYSGEQYF. For the CDR3, the DNA is TGTGCCAGCAGCTATTCGGGGGAGCAGTACTTC.

The CDR3 here is CASSFGNNEQFF. CDR3 sequence (DNA): TGTGCCAGCAGCTTCGGGAACAATGAGCAGTTCTTC. V is TRBV7-3 and J is TRBJ2-1; maybe TRBD2 (5 bases). Trimming removed 3 bases from V and 5 bases from J, with 5 bases in between. The CDR3 totals 12 residues. Germline V gene data show CDR1 as SGHTA and CDR2 as FQGTGA. The complete variable domain, with remaining parts taken from reference TRBV7-3 and TRBJ2-1, reads GAGVSQTPSNKVTEKGKYVELRCDPISGHTALYWYRQSLGQGPEFLIYFQGTGAADDSGLPNDRFFAVRPEGSVSTLKIQRTERGDSAVYLCASSFGNNEQFFGPGTRLTVL.

V gene TRBV2 combines with J gene TRBJ2-5; D is uncertain. The germline CDR1 and CDR2 sequences are SNHLY and FYNNEI. Trimming removed 8 bases from V and 5 bases from J, with 15 bases in between. This CDR3 comprises 13 residues. CDR3 sequence: CASEFDPQETQYF. The CDR3 DNA reads as TGTGCCAGCGAGTTTGACCCGCAGGAGACCCAGTACTTC.

In this sample, this clone turned up once. This sequence joins TRBV30 and TRBJ1-2; D is uncertain. Trimming took 5 bases from V and 6 from J, leaving 16 bases between them. The CDR3 covers 13 residues. Germline V gene data show CDR1 as GTSNPN and CDR2 as SVGIG (reference sequence). CDR3 protein: CAWAPTLTHGYTF. CDR3 coding DNA: TGTGCCTGGGCCCCTACATTGACCCATGGCTACACCTTC.

The chain recombines TRBV2 with TRBJ2-7; D is possibly TRBD1 (6 bases). Trimming took off 6 bases at V and 2 bases at J, with 17 bases between the two ends. The CDR3 length is 15 residues. Germline V lookup: CDR1 SNHLY, CDR2 FYNNEI. This chain's CDR3 is CASSGPGQPPYEQYF. The CDR3 nucleotides read TGTGCCAGCAGCGGCCCTGGACAGCCTCCCTACGAGCAGTACTTC.

The chain recombines TRBV10-1 with TRBJ2-3; maybe TRBD1 (5 bases). The germline CDR1 and CDR2 sequences are WNHNN and SYGVQD (reference sequence). V lost 7 bases, J lost 1 base, and 15 bases lay in between. The CDR3 runs 15 residues. CDR3 protein: CASIGALPRTDTQYF. Written as DNA, the CDR3 is TGCGCCAGCATAGGGGCCCTTCCCCGCACAGATACGCAGTATTTT.

This chain joins TRBV27 and TRBJ1-1; possibly TRBD1 for D (5 bases). CDR1 and CDR2 from the germline V gene are MNHEY and SMNVEV (reference sequence). This CDR3 contains 15 residues. The V and J ends lost 0 bases and 4 bases respectively, with 12 bases between them. The CDR3 protein is CASSLSARASTEAFF. CDR3 coding DNA: TGTGCCAGCAGTTTATCGGCCAGGGCGAGCACTGAAGCTTTCTTT.

This chain links TRBV6-6 with TRBJ2-4; 9 nucleotides match TRBD1. The trim removed 2 bases at V and 15 bases at J, leaving 8 bases unmatched. Germline V gene data show CDR1 as MNHNY and CDR2 as SVGAGI (reference sequence). The CDR3 covers 13 residues. In DNA, the CDR3 is TGTGCCAGCAGTTACGGGACAGGGAAGGGTCGGTACTTC. Translated: CASSYGTGKGRYF.

The rearrangement links TRBV5-1 to TRBJ1-3; no firm D call. The CDR3 is 15 residues long. V lost 1 base, J lost 0 bases, and 8 bases lay in between. The V gene's germline CDR1 is SGHRS and CDR2 YFSETQ. The CDR3 spells CASSLLGSSGNTIYF. In nucleotides, the CDR3 is TGCGCCAGCAGCTTGTTGGGTAGCTCTGGAAACACCATATATTTT.

This sequence joins TRBV30 and TRBJ2-6; D call uncertain. This CDR3 is 13 amino acids long. The V gene lost 2 bases and the J gene lost 7 bases, with 9 bases spanning the gap. CDR1 is GTSNPN and CDR2 is SVGIG in the germline V gene (reference sequence). The CDR3 DNA is TGTGCCTGGAGTCTTGGCGGAGCCAACGTCCTGACTTTC. Translating gives CAWSLGGANVLTF.

V and J are TRBV9 and TRBJ1-3; D unclear. CDR1 and CDR2 from the germline V gene are SGDLS and YYNGEE. CDR3 length: 13 amino acids. V was cut by 4 bases and J by 9 bases, with 14 bases left in between. The CDR3 DNA follows: TGTGCCAGCAGCCCCATCGTCGGCCCCACCATATATTTT. Its translation is CASSPIVGPTIYF.

This clone was counted once. The rearrangement joins TRBV5-1 to TRBJ2-7; D is undetermined. This CDR3 region has 13 residues. Deletions cut 0 bases from V and 1 base from J, with 5 bases between. Germline CDR1 reads SGHRS; CDR2 reads YFSETQ. CDR3 nucleotides: TGCGCCAGCAGCTTGGGTGCATCCTACGAGCAGTACTTC. This translates into CASSLGASYEQYF.

The chain recombines TRBV4-3 with TRBJ1-3; D is undetermined. The CDR3 has 15 amino acids. Trimming shortened V by 0 bases and J by 2 bases, and 8 bases separated the two germline ends. Germline V gene sequence: CDR1 LGHNA, CDR2 YSLEER. The CDR3, as DNA: TGCGCCAGCAGCCAAGATCTCGTCCCTGGAAACACCATATATTTT. As protein: CASSQDLVPGNTIYF.

This chain uses TRBV7-3 with TRBJ1-2, with D maybe TRBD1 (5 bases). The length of the CDR3 is 14 residues. V shed 1 base and J shed 8 bases, with 14 bases lying between them. From germline, CDR1 is SGHTA and CDR2 FQGTGA. Here the CDR3 reads CASSLRAGPAGYTF. For the CDR3, the DNA is TGTGCCAGCAGCTTAAGGGCGGGGCCCGCGGGCTACACCTTC.

The rearrangement joins TRBV2 to TRBJ2-3; TRBD1 matches 7 bases. The CDR3 covers 14 residues. The V segment lost 7 bases and the J segment 6 bases; nucleotides outside the gene matches: 10. Germline CDR1 reads SNHLY; CDR2 reads FYNNEI. CDR3 nucleotide sequence: TGTGCCAGCAATCCGGGACAGTCATCGGATACGCAGTATTTT. As protein: CASNPGQSSDTQYF.

This clone has just a few counts. The chain has TRBV7-9 and TRBJ1-4; D gene uncertain. The CDR3 contains 16 residues. Germline V gene sequence: CDR1 SEHNR, CDR2 FQNEAQ (reference sequence). Deletions cut 1 base from V and 8 bases from J, with 17 bases between. The CDR3 bases are TGTGCCAGCAGCTTAGGTCAGACTAGCAATATCGAAAAACTGTTTTTT. Translated: CASSLGQTSNIEKLFF.

DNA for the CDR3: TGTGCCAGCAGCACAGATTCAGGACAGAACACCGGGGAGCTGTTTTTT. Its protein product is CASSTDSGQNTGELFF. The chain recombines TRBV7-9 with TRBJ2-2; possible D gene TRBD1, 5 bases. CDR3 length: 16 residues. Looked up from germline, CDR1 is SEHNR and CDR2 is FQNEAQ (reference sequence). Between the trimmed V and J ends, which lost 5 bases and 1 base, there was a span of 14 bases.

This rearrangement joins TRBV6-1 to TRBJ2-7; TRBD1 is a possible D gene (6 bases). V was pared by 4 bases and J by 2 bases, with 15 bases between. The CDR3 contains 15 residues. In germline, CDR1 is MNHNS, CDR2 SASEGT. This CDR3 is CASSAQGQGTYEQYF. The CDR3 coding sequence is TGTGCCAGCAGTGCTCAGGGACAAGGGACCTACGAGCAGTACTTC.

J is TRBJ2-7 and V is TRBV5-4; 7 bases map to TRBD1. Germline lookup yields CDR1 SGHNT and CDR2 YYREEE (reference sequence). There are 14 residues in the CDR3. J gave up 4 bases and V 5 bases, and 9 bases lay outside the gene matches. The CDR3 nucleotides are TGTGCCAGCAGTTCTGACAGGGCTGGGTACGAGCAGTACTTC. Residues: CASSSDRAGYEQYF.

The V call is TRBV19, the J call TRBJ2-1; tentatively, D is TRBD2 (5 bases). Trimming pared 2 bases from V and 5 bases from J, leaving 10 bases between. This CDR3 region has 14 residues. Germline V CDR1 and CDR2: LNHDA, SQIVND (reference sequence). The CDR3 region is CASSISSADNEQFF. The CDR3 DNA reads TGTGCCAGTAGTATAAGTTCAGCGGACAATGAGCAGTTCTTC.

This clone has more than one count but fewer than ten. Other DNA sequences in this sample translate to the same CDR3. J is TRBJ2-7 and V is TRBV14, with 11 bases lining up with TRBD2. From germline, CDR1 is SGHDN and CDR2 FVKESK. The CDR3 has 15 residues. The ends lost 1 base at V and 3 bases at J; junction bases unmatched: 2. The CDR3 loop is CASSQGLAGSYEQYF. Written as DNA, the CDR3 is TGTGCCAGCAGCCAAGGACTAGCGGGGAGCTACGAGCAGTACTTC.

In DNA form, the CDR3 reads TGCGCCAGCAGCCAAGAGGTCGGGATGGACATTCAGTACTTC. Amino acid sequence: CASSQEVGMDIQYF. The chain recombines TRBV4-3 with TRBJ2-4, with D perhaps matching TRBD2 (5 bases). Germline CDR1 reads LGHNA; CDR2 reads YSLEER. The CDR3 contains 14 residues. The ends were cut back, 0 bases at V and 8 bases at J, with 11 bases in the middle.